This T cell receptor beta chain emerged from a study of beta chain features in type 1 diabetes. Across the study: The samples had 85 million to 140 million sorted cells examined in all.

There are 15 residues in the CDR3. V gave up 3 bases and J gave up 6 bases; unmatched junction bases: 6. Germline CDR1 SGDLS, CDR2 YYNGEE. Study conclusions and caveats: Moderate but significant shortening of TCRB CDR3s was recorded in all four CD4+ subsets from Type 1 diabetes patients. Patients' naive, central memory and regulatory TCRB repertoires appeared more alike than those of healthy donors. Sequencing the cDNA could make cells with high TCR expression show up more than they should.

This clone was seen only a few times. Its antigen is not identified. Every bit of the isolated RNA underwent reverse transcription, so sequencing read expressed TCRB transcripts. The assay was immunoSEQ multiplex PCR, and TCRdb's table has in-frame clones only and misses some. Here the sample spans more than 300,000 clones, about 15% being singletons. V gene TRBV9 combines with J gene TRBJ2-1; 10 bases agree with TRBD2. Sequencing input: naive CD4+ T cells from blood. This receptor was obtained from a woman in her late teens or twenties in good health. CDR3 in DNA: TGTGCCAGCAGCGCCCTAGCGGGAGTCGGCAATGAGCAGTTCTTC. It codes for CASSALAGVGNEQFF.